This T cell receptor (beta chain) emerged from a study of blood T cell repertoires in COVID-19. Overall study context: Some COVID-19 samples were acute and others convalescent; all came from the United States, Italy and Spain.

The assay was immunoSEQ multiplex PCR, and TCRdb's table has in-frame clones only and misses some. The table lists 150,000 to 200,000 clones, 82% of them singletons. The CDR3 extends over 14 amino acids. Trimming at V came to 5 bases and at J to 5 bases, leaving 5 bases not matched to a gene. CDR1 is ENHRY and CDR2 is SYGVKD in the germline V gene. The sample holds a few counts of this clone. The V and J genes are TRBV10-3 and TRBJ1-4; 7 bases line up with TRBD1. The specimen sequenced was peripheral blood. The receptor comes from a woman in her thirties or forties with COVID-19, enrolled during active disease. The CDR3 bases are TGTGCCATCAGTCCAGGGGGTGGGAATGAAAAACTGTTTTTT. Its translation is CAISPGGGNEKLFF.